One TCR beta chain is described in this entry. Its target is unknown. TCRdb fed the 5' RACE reads into MiXCR, producing one record per CDR3 protein. The table lists fewer than 35,000 distinct CDR3 sequences, about 31% of them singletons. This entry comes from a study of CD8 T cells in ankylosing spondylitis. Study-wide results and limits: Reactive arthritis synovial fluid and blood were previously reported to contain some motif variants.

The TCR originated in a male donor with ankylosing spondylitis. The sample comprised synovial fluid, either unsorted or a sorted T cell fraction (not recorded which).

The CDR3 loop is CASSSGVEQYF. In DNA form, the CDR3 reads TGTGCCAGCAGTTCGGGGGTGGAGCAGTACTTC. This rearrangement joins TRBV2 to TRBJ2-7; TRBD2 might be the D (6 bases). CDR3 size: 11 residues. Germline lookup yields CDR1 SNHLY and CDR2 FYNNEI. The V and J ends lost 5 bases and 7 bases respectively, with 9 bases between them.